This T cell receptor beta chain came from a study of identical twins. From the 5' RACE reads, TCRdb called clonotypes with MiXCR, one entry per CDR3 protein. The sample consists of hundreds of thousands of distinct CDR3 sequences, around 6% of them appearing once. What was sequenced was naive T cells sorted from blood. This clonotype originated in a man between 18 and 29 years old in good health.

CDR3 bases: TGTGCCAGCAGCTTCGGCAGAGGGCGACGGACTGACTACAATGAGCAGTTCTTC. This codes for CASSFGRGRRTDYNEQFF. The rearrangement joins TRBV11-2 to TRBJ2-1; D is possibly TRBD2 (5 bases). V was trimmed by 3 bases and J by 3 bases, leaving 21 bases between them. The germline V gene has CDR1 SGHAT and CDR2 FQNNGV. This CDR3 contains 18 residues.